This T cell receptor (beta chain) was sequenced during a study of CD8+CD57+ T cells in acquired aplastic anemia. Study-wide context: The study obtained an average of about 3.2 ug of DNA from sorted CD4+ and CD8+ cells. Overall study findings and caveats: Significant differences in CD8+ Simpson's diversity were not observed between patients and controls. Patients and controls shared some 30 CD8+ CDR3 sequences, highly expressed in patients.

In patients chosen for sequencing, flow cytometry had shown CD8+CD57+ cell expansion. Each patient carried a diagnosis of severe acquired aplastic anemia. The template for TCR beta VDJ and CDR3 sequence profiling was genomic DNA. TCRdb used MiXCR to reprocess the reads, holding one entry per CDR3 protein. The sample lists approximately 180,000 distinct CDR3 sequences, 63% occurring once. Notes on this clonotype: The antigen remains undetermined.

V lost 5 bases and J lost 0; bases outside the gene matches: 8. CDR3 length: 16 residues. Germline V gene data show CDR1 as SGHTA and CDR2 as FQGNSA. What was sequenced was sorted CD4+, CD8+, or CD8+CD57+ T cells (not recorded which) from PBMCs. The receptor was derived from a human donor with aplastic anemia. This rearrangement joins TRBV7-2 to TRBJ2-3; 7 bases are shared with TRBD2. CDR3 sequence reads: CASSPSSGTSTDTQYF. DNA of the CDR3: TGTGCCAGCAGCCCGTCAAGCGGGACTAGCACAGATACGCAGTATTTT. Together with reference TRBV7-2 and TRBJ2-3, the CDR3 gives the full variable domain: GAGVSQSPSNKVTEKGKDVELRCDPISGHTALYWYRQSLGQGLEFLIYFQGNSAPDKSGLPSDRFSAERTGGSVSTLTIQRTQQEDSAVYLCASSPSSGTSTDTQYFGPGTRLTVL.